The source of this T cell receptor beta chain is a study of T cell repertoires in cytomegalovirus infection. Study context: It was the public TCR beta signatures that indicated both CMV infection and matching HLA type.

In this sample, this clonotype turned up once. Antigen unknown. This CDR3 comprises 17 residues. Looked up from germline, CDR1 is LNHDA and CDR2 is SQIVND (reference sequence). Trimming removed 4 bases from V and 2 bases from J; junction bases left unmatched: 10. TCRdb fed the reads into MiXCR, producing one record per CDR3 protein. The sample includes 300,000 to 400,000 distinct CDR3 sequences, 29% seen only once; the top ten take around 20%. The sample here was cultured PBMCs, taken from culture after CMV antigen stimulation. The clonotype originates from a human donor in good health (CMV status not recorded). Some clones in this sample may be carry-over from other donors' samples. V and J are TRBV19 and TRBJ2-2; TRBD2 agrees at 7 bases. The CDR3 region is CASSRYGASGNTGELFF. The CDR3 region has the DNA TGTGCCAGTAGTAGGTACGGGGCTAGCGGCAACACCGGGGAGCTGTTTTTT.